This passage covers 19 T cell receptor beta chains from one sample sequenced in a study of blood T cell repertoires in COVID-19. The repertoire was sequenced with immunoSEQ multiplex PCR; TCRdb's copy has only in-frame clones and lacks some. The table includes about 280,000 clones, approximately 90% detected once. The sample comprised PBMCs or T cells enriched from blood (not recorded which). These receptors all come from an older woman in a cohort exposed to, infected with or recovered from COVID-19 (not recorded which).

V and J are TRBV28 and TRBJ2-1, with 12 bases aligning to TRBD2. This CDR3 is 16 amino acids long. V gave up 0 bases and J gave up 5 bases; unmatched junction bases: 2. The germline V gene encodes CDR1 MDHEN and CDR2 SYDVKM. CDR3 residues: CASSLWGLAGHNEQFF. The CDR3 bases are TGTGCCAGCAGTTTATGGGGACTAGCGGGCCACAATGAGCAGTTCTTC. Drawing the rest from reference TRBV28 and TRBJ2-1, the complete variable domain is DVKVTQSSRYLVKRTGEKVFLECVQDMDHENMFWYRQDPGLGLRLIYFSYDVKMKEKGDIPEGYSVSREKKERFSLILESASTNQTSMYLCASSLWGLAGHNEQFFGPGTRLTVL.

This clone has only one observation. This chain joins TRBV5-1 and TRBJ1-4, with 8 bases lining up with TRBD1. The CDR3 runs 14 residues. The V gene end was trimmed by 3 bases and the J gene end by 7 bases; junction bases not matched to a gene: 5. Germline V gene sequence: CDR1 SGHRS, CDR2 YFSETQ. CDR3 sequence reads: CASSSGQGGEKLFF. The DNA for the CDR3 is TGCGCCAGCAGCTCCGGACAGGGTGGTGAAAAACTGTTTTTT.

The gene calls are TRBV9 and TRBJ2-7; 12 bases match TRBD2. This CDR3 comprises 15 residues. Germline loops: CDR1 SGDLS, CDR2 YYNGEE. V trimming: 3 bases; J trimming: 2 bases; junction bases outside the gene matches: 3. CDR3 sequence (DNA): TGTGCCAGCAGCGAGGGGACTAGCGGGCCCTACGAGCAGTACTTC. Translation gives CASSEGTSGPYEQYF.

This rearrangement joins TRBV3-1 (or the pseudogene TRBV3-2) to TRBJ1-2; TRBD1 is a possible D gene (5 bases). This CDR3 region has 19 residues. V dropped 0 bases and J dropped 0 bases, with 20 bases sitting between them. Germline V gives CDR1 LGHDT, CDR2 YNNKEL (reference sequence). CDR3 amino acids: CASSQEGTGLILTNYGYTF. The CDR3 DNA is TGTGCCAGCAGCCAAGAGGGCACAGGCTTAATCTTGACTAACTATGGCTACACCTTC.

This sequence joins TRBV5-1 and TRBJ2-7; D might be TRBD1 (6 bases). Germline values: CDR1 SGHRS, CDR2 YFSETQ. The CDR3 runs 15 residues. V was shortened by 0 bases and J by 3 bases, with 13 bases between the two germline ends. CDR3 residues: CASSLGGTGYYEQYF. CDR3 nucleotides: TGCGCCAGCAGCTTGGGGGGCACAGGGTACTACGAGCAGTACTTC.

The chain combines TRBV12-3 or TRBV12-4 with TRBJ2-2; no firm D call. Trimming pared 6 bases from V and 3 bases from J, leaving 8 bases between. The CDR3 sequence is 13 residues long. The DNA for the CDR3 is TGTGCCAGCAGGCTCACGGACACCGGGGAGCTGTTTTTT. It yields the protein CASRLTDTGELFF.

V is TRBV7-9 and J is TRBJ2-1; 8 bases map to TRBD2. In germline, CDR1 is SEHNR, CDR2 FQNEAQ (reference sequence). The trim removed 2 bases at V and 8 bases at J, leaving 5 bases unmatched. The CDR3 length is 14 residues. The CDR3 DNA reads TGTGCCAGCAGCTTAACTCTAGCGGGTGATGAGCAGTTCTTC. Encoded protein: CASSLTLAGDEQFF.

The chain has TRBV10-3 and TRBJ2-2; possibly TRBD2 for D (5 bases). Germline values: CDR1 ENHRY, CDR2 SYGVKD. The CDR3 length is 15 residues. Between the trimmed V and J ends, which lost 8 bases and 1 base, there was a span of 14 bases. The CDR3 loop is CAIRSPGGNTGELFF. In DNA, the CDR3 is TGTGCCATCCGCTCGCCCGGAGGGAACACCGGGGAGCTGTTTTTT.

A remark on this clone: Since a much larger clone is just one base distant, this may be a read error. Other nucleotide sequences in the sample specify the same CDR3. CDR3 coding DNA: TGTGCCAGTAGTATCGACAGGGGGAACACTGAAGCTTTCTTT. Protein sequence: CASSIDRGNTEAFF. The genes are TRBV19 and TRBJ1-1; TRBD1 matches 8 bases. From germline, CDR1 is LNHDA and CDR2 SQIVND (reference sequence). The V segment lost 3 bases and the J segment 1 base; nucleotides outside the gene matches: 1. The CDR3 has 14 residues. The entire variable domain, with the rest obtained from reference TRBV19 and TRBJ1-1, is as follows: DGGITQSPKYLFRKEGQNVTLSCEQNLNHDAMYWYRQDPGQGLRLIYYSQIVNDFQKGDIAEGYSVSREKKESFPLTVTSAQKNPTAFYLCASSIDRGNTEAFFGQGTRLTVV.

DNA for the CDR3: TGTGCCAGCAAAACAGGGGGTGTCACTGAAGCTTTCTTT. Protein sequence: CASKTGGVTEAFF. The V call is TRBV6-5, the J call TRBJ1-1; 8 nucleotides align to TRBD1. The CDR3 is made up of 13 amino acids. The junction had 5 bases not matched to a gene; V was cut back by 7 bases and J by 4 bases. The germline CDR1 and CDR2 sequences are MNHEY and SVGAGI.

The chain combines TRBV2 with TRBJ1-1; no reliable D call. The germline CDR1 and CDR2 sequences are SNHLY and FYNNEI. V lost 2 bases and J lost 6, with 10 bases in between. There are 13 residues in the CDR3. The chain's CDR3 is CASSEYRGAEAFF. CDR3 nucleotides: TGTGCCAGCAGTGAATATCGCGGCGCTGAAGCTTTCTTT.

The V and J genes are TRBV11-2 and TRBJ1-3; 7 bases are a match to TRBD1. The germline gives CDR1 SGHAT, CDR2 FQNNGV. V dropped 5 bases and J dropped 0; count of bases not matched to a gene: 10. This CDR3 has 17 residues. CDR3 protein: CASSRDRVEGSGNTIYF. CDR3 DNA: TGTGCCAGCAGCAGAGACAGGGTTGAGGGCTCTGGAAACACCATATATTTT. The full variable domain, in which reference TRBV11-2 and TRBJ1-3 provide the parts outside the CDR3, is EAGVAQSPRYKIIEKRQSVAFWCNPISGHATLYWYQQILGQGPKLLIQFQNNGVVDDSQLPKDRFSAERLKGVDSTLKIQPAKLEDSAVYLCASSRDRVEGSGNTIYFGEGSWLTVV.

DNA for the CDR3: TGCGCCAGCAGCCTACGACTAGGATACAATGAGCAGTTCTTC. Protein sequence: CASSLRLGYNEQFF. The gene calls are TRBV5-1 and TRBJ2-1, with D possibly TRBD2 on 6 matching bases. This CDR3 is built from 14 residues. V lost 4 bases and J 4 bases, leaving 12 bases between the germline ends. Germline V lookup: CDR1 SGHRS, CDR2 YFSETQ.

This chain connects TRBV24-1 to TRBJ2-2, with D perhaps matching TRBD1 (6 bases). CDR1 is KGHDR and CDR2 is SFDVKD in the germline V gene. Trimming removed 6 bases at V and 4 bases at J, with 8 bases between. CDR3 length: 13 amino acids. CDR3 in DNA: TGTGCCACCAGTACAGGGAGCACCGGGGAGCTGTTTTTT. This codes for CATSTGSTGELFF.

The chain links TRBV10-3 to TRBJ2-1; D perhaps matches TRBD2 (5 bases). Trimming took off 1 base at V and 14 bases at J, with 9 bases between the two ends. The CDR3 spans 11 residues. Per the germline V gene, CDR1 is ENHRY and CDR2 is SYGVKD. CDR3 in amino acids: CAISELTRKFF. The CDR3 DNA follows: TGTGCCATCAGTGAGTTAACTAGAAAGTTCTTC.

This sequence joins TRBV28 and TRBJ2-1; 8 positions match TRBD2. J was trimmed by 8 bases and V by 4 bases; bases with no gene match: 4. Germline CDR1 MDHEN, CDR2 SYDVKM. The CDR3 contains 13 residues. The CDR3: CASSSREGHEQFF. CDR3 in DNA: TGTGCCAGCAGTTCTCGGGAGGGCCATGAGCAGTTCTTC. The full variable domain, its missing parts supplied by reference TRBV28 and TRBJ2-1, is DVKVTQSSRYLVKRTGEKVFLECVQDMDHENMFWYRQDPGLGLRLIYFSYDVKMKEKGDIPEGYSVSREKKERFSLILESASTNQTSMYLCASSSREGHEQFFGPGTRLTVL.

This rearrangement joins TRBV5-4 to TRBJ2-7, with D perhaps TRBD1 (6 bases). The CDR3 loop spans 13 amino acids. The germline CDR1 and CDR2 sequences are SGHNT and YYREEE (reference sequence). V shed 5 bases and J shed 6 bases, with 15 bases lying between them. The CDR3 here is CASRRITGLEQYF. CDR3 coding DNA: TGTGCCAGCAGGAGGATAACAGGGCTCGAGCAGTACTTC.

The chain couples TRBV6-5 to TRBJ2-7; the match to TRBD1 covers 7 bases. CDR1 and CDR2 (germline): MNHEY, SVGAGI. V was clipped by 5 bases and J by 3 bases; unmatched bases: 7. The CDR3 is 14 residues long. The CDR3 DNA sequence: TGTGCCAGCAGTCCGGGACAGACTATCTACGAGCAGTACTTC. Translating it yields CASSPGQTIYEQYF.

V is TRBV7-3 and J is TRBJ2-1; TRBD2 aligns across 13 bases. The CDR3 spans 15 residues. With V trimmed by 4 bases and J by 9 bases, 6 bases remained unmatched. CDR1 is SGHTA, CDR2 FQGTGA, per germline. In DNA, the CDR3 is TGTGCCAGCAGCTCAAGACTAGCGGGAGGTAGTGAGCAGTTCTTC. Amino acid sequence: CASSSRLAGGSEQFF.